Below, 23 T cell receptor beta chains from the same sample are listed, as sequenced in a study of blood T cell repertoires in COVID-19. The protocol was immunoSEQ multiplex PCR, while the TCRdb copy is restricted to in-frame clones and leaves out a portion. The sample has roughly 60,000 clones, approximately 85% seen once. The sequenced material came from peripheral blood. The receptors come from a human donor in a cohort sampled during active COVID-19.

CDR3 sequence (DNA): TGTGCCAGTAGTATGGTAGCGGGAGAAGGCGAGCAGTACTTC. It is translated as CASSMVAGEGEQYF. V usage is TRBV19 and J usage is TRBJ2-7, with 9 bases identical to TRBD2. The CDR3 runs 14 residues. Per the germline V gene, CDR1 is LNHDA and CDR2 is SQIVND (reference sequence). The junction had 6 bases not matched to a gene; V was cut back by 3 bases and J by 6 bases.

V usage is TRBV9 and J usage is TRBJ2-2; D unclear. V gave up 2 bases and J gave up 2 bases, with 7 bases separating them. The germline CDR1 and CDR2 sequences are SGDLS and YYNGEE. The CDR3 sequence is 14 residues long. The CDR3 DNA sequence: TGTGCCAGCAGCGTGACTGGAAACACCGGGGAGCTGTTTTTT. Its translation is CASSVTGNTGELFF.

This chain uses TRBV29-1 with TRBJ1-1; possibly TRBD1 for D (5 bases). Germline CDR1 is SQVTM and CDR2 is ANQGSEA. The CDR3 sequence is 16 residues long. Between the trimmed V and J ends, which lost 4 bases and 0 bases, there was a span of 18 bases. The CDR3 sequence is CSVGGRMGGLNTEAFF. The CDR3 DNA reads TGCAGCGTTGGAGGGCGTATGGGGGGACTGAACACTGAAGCTTTCTTT. Drawing the rest from reference TRBV29-1 and TRBJ1-1, the complete variable domain is SAVISQKPSRDICQRGTSLTIQCQVDSQVTMMFWYRQQPGQSLTLIATANQGSEATYESGFVIDKFPISRPNLTFSTLTVSNMSPEDSSIYLCSVGGRMGGLNTEAFFGQGTRLTVV.

This clone appeared once. The rearrangement joins TRBV3-1 (or the pseudogene TRBV3-2) to TRBJ2-7; TRBD1 agrees at 9 bases. After removal of 0 bases from V and 3 bases from J, the junction contained 3 bases not matched to a gene. This CDR3 has 15 amino acids. Germline V gene data show CDR1 as LGHDT and CDR2 as YNNKEL (reference sequence). CDR3 DNA: TGTGCCAGCAGCCAAGAGACAGGGGGTTTCTACGAGCAGTACTTC. The encoded protein is CASSQETGGFYEQYF.

The chain uses TRBV4-1 and TRBJ2-1; 8 nucleotides match TRBD2. Germline V lookup: CDR1 MGHRA, CDR2 YSYEKL. With V trimmed by 5 bases and J by 4 bases, 16 bases remained unmatched. The CDR3 loop spans 18 amino acids. The CDR3 is CASSLSPLTSANYNEQFF. In DNA, the CDR3 is TGCGCCAGCAGCTTAAGCCCTTTGACTAGCGCTAATTACAATGAGCAGTTCTTC.

CDR3 coding DNA: TGCAGTGCTAGAGGCCCGGGGGCCCAGTACTTC. Protein sequence: CSARGPGAQYF. V is TRBV20-1 and J is TRBJ2-5; possibly TRBD2 for D (6 bases). V was trimmed by 1 base and J by 9 bases, leaving 9 bases between them. The CDR3 length is 11 residues. Germline V gives CDR1 DFQATT, CDR2 SNEGSKA (reference sequence).

The rearrangement joins TRBV29-1 to TRBJ2-2, with 7 bases aligning to TRBD2. The CDR3 spans 13 residues. Germline loops: CDR1 SQVTM, CDR2 ANQGSEA. Trimming took 7 bases from V and 7 from J; bases not matched to a gene: 9. The CDR3 DNA reads TGCAGCGCCGTAGTCCGGGACTACGGGGAGCTGTTTTTT. It translates to CSAVVRDYGELFF.

The chain has TRBV7-8 and TRBJ2-7; a possible D gene is TRBD2 (5 bases). Trimming cost V 4 bases and J 7 bases, with 11 bases left between them. The germline gives CDR1 SGHVS, CDR2 FQNEAQ. The CDR3 length is 12 residues. CDR3 DNA: TGTGCCAGCAGCTCGGACTTCTGGGAGCAGTACTTC. Protein: CASSSDFWEQYF. The whole variable domain, filled in from reference TRBV7-8 and TRBJ2-7, reads GAGVSQSPRYKVAKRGQDVALRCDPISGHVSLFWYQQALGQGPEFLTYFQNEAQLDKSGLPSDRFFAERPEGSVSTLKIQRTQQEDSAVYLCASSSDFWEQYFGPGTRLTVT.

The chain links TRBV2 to TRBJ1-1, with 7 bases that match TRBD1. The CDR3 sequence is 13 residues long. Germline V gene lookup returns CDR1 SNHLY and CDR2 FYNNEI. Trimming removed 4 bases from V and 1 base from J; junction bases left unmatched: 0. The DNA of the CDR3 is TGTGCCAGCAGTGGACAGGGGAACACTGAAGCTTTCTTT. Its translation: CASSGQGNTEAFF.

The rearrangement joins TRBV7-3 to TRBJ2-3, with 9 positions matching TRBD2. The CDR3 is 16 residues long. The V gene end was trimmed by 5 bases and the J gene end by 1 base; junction bases not matched to a gene: 7. CDR1 is SGHTA, CDR2 FQGTGA, per germline. CDR3 residues: CASSPRTSAGTDTQYF. In nucleotides, the CDR3 is TGTGCCAGCAGCCCTCGGACTAGCGCAGGCACAGATACGCAGTATTTT. Looking up the rest from reference TRBV7-3 and TRBJ2-3 gives the full variable domain: GAGVSQTPSNKVTEKGKYVELRCDPISGHTALYWYRQSLGQGPEFLIYFQGTGAADDSGLPNDRFFAVRPEGSVSTLKIQRTERGDSAVYLCASSPRTSAGTDTQYFGPGTRLTVL.

This chain uses TRBV5-4 with TRBJ2-3, with 8 positions matching TRBD2. There are 15 residues in the CDR3. The J segment lost 3 bases and the V segment lost 1 base, leaving 4 bases of the junction unmatched. The germline CDR1 and CDR2 sequences are SGHNT and YYREEE (reference sequence). The CDR3 coding sequence is TGTGCCAGCAGCTTGTCGTTAGCGGGAACAGATACGCAGTATTTT. It specifies CASSLSLAGTDTQYF.

The chain links TRBV19 to TRBJ1-2; D is possibly TRBD1 (5 bases). CDR1 LNHDA and CDR2 SQIVND come from the germline V gene (reference sequence). Trimming took off 4 bases at V and 0 bases at J, with 18 bases between the two ends. The CDR3 covers 17 residues. The DNA of the CDR3 is TGTGCCAGTAGTACCATCGCCCTGACAGAAACTAACTATGGCTACACCTTC. Translation: CASSTIALTETNYGYTF.

The J gene is TRBJ2-1, the V gene TRBV11-3; 12 bases map to TRBD2. Losses at the gene ends were 5 bases for V and 4 bases for J; bases not matched to a gene: 3. The CDR3 has 15 residues. Germline lookup yields CDR1 SGHNT and CDR2 YENEEA. The CDR3 DNA follows: TGTGCCAGCAGCCCTGGACTAGCGGGGTACAATGAGCAGTTCTTC. Translation: CASSPGLAGYNEQFF.

The chain has TRBV14 and TRBJ2-1, with TRBD2 matching over 9 bases. V gave up 4 bases and J gave up 7 bases; unmatched junction bases: 11. Germline V gene lookup returns CDR1 SGHDN and CDR2 FVKESK. This CDR3 contains 16 residues. CDR3 sequence (DNA): TGTGCCAGCAGCCCAAGGGGGTTAGCGGGAGAAAATGAGCAGTTCTTC. This sequence encodes CASSPRGLAGENEQFF.

The chain has TRBV6-5 and TRBJ2-3; D may be TRBD1 (7 bases). V dropped 7 bases and J dropped 6 bases, with 14 bases sitting between them. The CDR3 runs to 13 residues. Looked up from germline, CDR1 is MNHEY and CDR2 is SVGAGI. CDR3 protein: CASMVQGRDTQYF. The CDR3 DNA sequence: TGTGCCAGCATGGTACAGGGGAGGGATACGCAGTATTTT.

V is TRBV5-1 and J is TRBJ2-6, with TRBD1 matching over 7 bases. J gave up 0 bases and V 0 bases, and 6 bases lay outside the gene matches. This CDR3 is 18 amino acids long. Germline loops: CDR1 SGHRS, CDR2 YFSETQ. CDR3 DNA sequence: TGCGCCAGCAGCTTGGTGGCAGGGGGTGGCTCTGGGGCCAACGTCCTGACTTTC. Protein: CASSLVAGGGSGANVLTF.

The V gene is TRBV18, the J gene TRBJ1-1, with D possibly TRBD1 on 5 matching bases. The CDR3 totals 12 residues. Trimming left V 5 bases short and J 4 bases short, with 8 bases between. Germline CDR1 and CDR2: KGHSH and LQKENI. The CDR3, as DNA: TGTGCCAGCTCATTAGACAGCACTGAAGCTTTCTTT. This gives the protein CASSLDSTEAFF.

The chain uses TRBV4-1 and TRBJ2-7; D perhaps matches TRBD1 (5 bases). This CDR3 region has 16 residues. The germline V and J ends were trimmed by 1 base and 2 bases, with 15 bases remaining between them. Germline-derived CDR1 and CDR2 are MGHRA and YSYEKL. CDR3 DNA sequence: TGCGCCAGCAGCCAAGTAGGGGCGATTTCGGCCTACGAGCAGTACTTC. Translation: CASSQVGAISAYEQYF.

This chain connects TRBV3-1 (or the pseudogene TRBV3-2) to TRBJ2-7; 11 nucleotides match TRBD1. CDR3 length equals 14 residues. Unmatched junction bases numbered 5, after V lost 4 bases and J lost 6 bases. Germline V gives CDR1 LGHDT, CDR2 YNNKEL (reference sequence). CDR3 loop: CASSPRDRGFEQYF. The CDR3 nucleotides read TGTGCCAGCAGCCCCAGGGACAGGGGGTTCGAGCAGTACTTC.

The chain joins TRBV19 to TRBJ2-6, with 8 bases matching TRBD1. Germline V lookup: CDR1 LNHDA, CDR2 SQIVND (reference sequence). The CDR3 is 17 amino acids. Germline trimming cut 4 bases from V and 2 bases from J; bases unmatched to any gene: 7. The CDR3 DNA is TGTGCCAGTAGTAAAAAGACAGGGGTAGCTGGGGCCAACGTCCTGACTTTC. This sequence encodes CASSKKTGVAGANVLTF.

This clone has only a few counts. This rearrangement joins TRBV7-9 to TRBJ1-6; a weak D match, TRBD1 (6 bases). V shed 2 bases and J shed 10 bases, with 12 bases lying between them. This CDR3 spans 14 amino acids. The germline V gene has CDR1 SEHNR and CDR2 FQNEAQ (reference sequence). The CDR3 nucleotides are TGTGCCAGCAGCTTATTTACAGGGACGTCACCCCTCCACTTT. Its translation is CASSLFTGTSPLHF.

By share, this clone counts as medium-sized. The sample holds other DNA sequences that translate to the same CDR3. This chain joins TRBV27 and TRBJ2-7; D is possibly TRBD2 (6 bases). CDR1 is MNHEY and CDR2 is SMNVEV in the germline V gene (reference sequence). V dropped 5 bases and J dropped 7 bases, with 15 bases sitting between them. CDR3 length: 13 amino acids. The CDR3 DNA reads TGTGCCAGCAGTCCGACAGTGGCGGGGGAGCAGTACTTC. Translating gives CASSPTVAGEQYF.

The V call is TRBV27, the J call TRBJ2-6; D is unresolved. The CDR3 has 17 residues. Looked up from germline, CDR1 is MNHEY and CDR2 is SMNVEV (reference sequence). Trimming left V 2 bases short and J 0 bases short, with 11 bases between. For the CDR3, the DNA is TGTGCCAGCAGTTTACTTATAGGCGGCTCTGGGGCCAACGTCCTGACTTTC. This encodes CASSLLIGGSGANVLTF. Using reference TRBV27 and TRBJ2-6 for the parts outside the CDR3, the full variable domain is EAQVTQNPRYLITVTGKKLTVTCSQNMNHEYMSWYRQDPGLGLRQIYYSMNVEVTDKGDVPEGYKVSRKEKRNFPLILESPSPNQTSLYFCASSLLIGGSGANVLTFGAGSRLTVL.